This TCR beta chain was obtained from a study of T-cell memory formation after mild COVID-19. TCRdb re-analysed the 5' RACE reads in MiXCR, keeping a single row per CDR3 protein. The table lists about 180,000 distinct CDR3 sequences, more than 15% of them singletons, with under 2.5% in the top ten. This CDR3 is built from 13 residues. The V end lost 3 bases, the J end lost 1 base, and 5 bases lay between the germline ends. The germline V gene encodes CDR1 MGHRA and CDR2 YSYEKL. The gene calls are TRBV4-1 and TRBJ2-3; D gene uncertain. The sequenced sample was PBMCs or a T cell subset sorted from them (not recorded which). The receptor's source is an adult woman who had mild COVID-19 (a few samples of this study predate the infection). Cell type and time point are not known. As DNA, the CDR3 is TGCGCCAGCAGCCAGTTGCGCACAGATACGCAGTATTTT. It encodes CASSQLRTDTQYF.